One sample yielded the 6 T cell receptor beta chains listed below, sequenced in a study of hypomethylating agent response in myelodysplastic syndrome. Sequencing was performed with immunoSEQ multiplex PCR; in TCRdb, only in-frame clones are kept and a portion is missing. Among about 6,600 clones, about four fifths were seen once, and the ten largest hold 26%. The sequences come from bone marrow, collected before or after starting hypomethylating agent treatment for myelodysplastic syndrome (not recorded which). The receptors come from a human donor with myelodysplastic syndrome.

V usage is TRBV27 and J usage is TRBJ2-3; D call uncertain. The CDR3 consists of 14 residues. V lost 0 bases and J 6 bases, leaving 10 bases between the germline ends. Germline CDR1 reads MNHEY; CDR2 reads SMNVEV (reference sequence). Here the CDR3 reads CASSLSGRRDTQYF. The CDR3 DNA follows: TGTGCCAGCAGTTTATCGGGCAGGCGGGATACGCAGTATTTT.

The chain employs TRBV5-1 and TRBJ2-3; 7 bases agree with TRBD2. The CDR3 has 16 residues. After removal of 1 base from V and 4 bases from J, the junction contained 9 bases not matched to a gene. The germline gives CDR1 SGHRS, CDR2 YFSETQ. CDR3 in DNA: TGCGCCAGCAGCTTGCTGCGGGAGTCGGTCGCAGATACGCAGTATTTT. This gives the protein CASSLLRESVADTQYF.

This chain's CDR3 is CASSLEGTGFPEAFF. In DNA, the CDR3 is TGTGCCAGCAGCTTAGAAGGGACAGGGTTTCCTGAAGCTTTCTTT. The chain is built from TRBV11-2 and TRBJ1-1; 9 bases map to TRBD1. Germline CDR1 is SGHAT and CDR2 is FQNNGV. The trim removed 0 bases at V and 6 bases at J, leaving 5 bases unmatched. The CDR3 sequence is 15 residues long.

The chain is built from TRBV28 and TRBJ2-1, with 11 bases aligning to TRBD2. CDR1 MDHEN and CDR2 SYDVKM come from the germline V gene. The CDR3 is 17 residues long. With V trimmed by 4 bases and J by 8 bases, 13 bases remained unmatched. The CDR3 DNA sequence: TGTGCCAGCAGTTCCCCTTTGGGACTAGCGGACGCTGATGAGCAGTTCTTC. This gives the protein CASSSPLGLADADEQFF.

The chain employs TRBV19 and TRBJ1-5, with unresolved D. The germline V gene has CDR1 LNHDA and CDR2 SQIVND (reference sequence). V was shortened by 6 bases and J by 3 bases, with 12 bases between the two germline ends. The CDR3 length is 14 residues. The DNA for the CDR3 is TGTGCCAGTAGCACCGACACGGCCAATCAGCCCCAGCATTTT. Translation gives CASSTDTANQPQHF.

The chain uses TRBV13 and TRBJ1-2; D is uncertain. CDR1 is PRHDT and CDR2 is FYEKMQ in the germline V gene (reference sequence). Trimming pared 3 bases from V and 7 bases from J, leaving 12 bases between. The CDR3 extends over 13 amino acids. The CDR3 DNA sequence: TGTGCCAGCAGCTTGAGGGAGGTCGGTGGCTACACCTTC. Protein sequence: CASSLREVGGYTF.